This entry describes one T cell receptor beta chain. What it recognizes is unknown. This may be a read error: a much more frequent sequence differs by one nucleotide. This sample was included in a study of response to subunit inactivated influenza vaccine. Study-level results: Seasonal influenza vaccination, on each occasion, was suggested by the authors to recruit few new T cells.

One entry per CDR3 protein, called by TCRdb with MiXCR from the RT-PCR reads. The sample includes 450,000 to 500,000 distinct CDR3 sequences, approximately 10% of them seen just once. From germline, CDR1 is KGHDR and CDR2 SFDVKD. This CDR3 is 12 amino acids long. The clonotype originates from a man aged 45-65 years who received an inactivated influenza vaccine. The rearrangement uses TRBV24-1 and TRBJ2-1; no clear D gene. Sequenced here: PBMCs from blood, sampled 40 to 50 days after vaccination. The CDR3 bases are TGTTCCACCAGTGATTTCAGGTATGAGCAGTTCTTC. Residues: CSTSDFRYEQFF.